This is a list of T cell receptor beta chains from one sample in a study of shared clonotypes between healthy human individuals. Produced via immunoSEQ multiplex PCR; TCRdb's table is partial and in-frame only. The top ten clones hold approximately 0.1% of a sample with hundreds of thousands of clones, over 95% of them seen once. Sequenced material: naive CD8+ T cells sorted from blood. These receptors were obtained from a woman aged 25 to 39 in good health. The conserved cysteine and the conserved F or W are not part of the CDR3 here. D genes are given only for firm matches.

d_call	j_call	v_call	cdr3_aa
TRBD1	TRBJ2-7	TRBV5-1	ASSLEWDRVYEQY
-	TRBJ2-5	TRBV10-3	AISPETRQETQY
-	TRBJ2-5	TRBV7-4	ASSLVGASVRETQY
TRBD2	TRBJ2-7	TRBV19	ASSTGLADSYEQY
TRBD2	TRBJ2-2	TRBV29-1	SVTGLDANTGELF
-	TRBJ2-7	TRBV27	ASSSGAWNEQY
-	TRBJ1-1	TRBV27	ASSFVVNTEAF
TRBD1	TRBJ2-3	TRBV27	ASSFVQGRTDTQY
-	TRBJ1-1	TRBV6-5	ASTLGPWGEAF
-	TRBJ2-7	TRBV7-8	ASSSETYEQY
-	TRBJ2-1	TRBV28	ASSFRGGNEQF
-	TRBJ2-2	TRBV5-4	ASSPVDLGELF
-	TRBJ2-7	TRBV4-2	ASSQADSPSYEQY
-	TRBJ2-5	TRBV9	ASSVGGAVLETQY
TRBD1	-	TRBV5-1	ASSLTGERDEQY
TRBD2	TRBJ2-1	TRBV4-1	ASSQGASGSEYSYNEQF
TRBD2	TRBJ2-7	TRBV6-1	ASSEALGLANYEQY
TRBD2	TRBJ2-2	TRBV11-3	ASSTGREGPNTGELF
-	TRBJ2-1	TRBV28	ASSFVAGSSYNEQF
-	TRBJ1-1	TRBV27	ASSLSSRGDAF
-	TRBJ2-7	TRBV11-1	ASSLVGGPYEQY
TRBD1	TRBJ1-3	TRBV9	ASSVEQGVDTDGQAGNTIY
-	TRBJ1-2	TRBV11-2	ASSLSDNYGYT